This is a list of T cell receptor beta chains from one sample in a study of CD8+CD57+ T cells in acquired aplastic anemia. TCRdb reprocessed the reads with MiXCR, giving one entry per CDR3 protein. The data show 150,000 to 200,000 distinct CDR3 sequences, less than 50% seen once. What was sequenced was sorted CD4+, CD8+, or CD8+CD57+ T cells (not recorded which) from PBMCs. The receptors shown here come from a human donor with aplastic anemia. Each CDR3 is given with its conserved first and last residue. The order of the fields is V gene, J gene, D gene, clone size, CDR3 DNA, CDR3 protein. The D gene is left open where the match is weak. Clone sizes are given selectively: once, few, many, or a class where the clone is expanded.

>TRBV4-3|TRBJ2-5|NA|many
TGCGCCAGCAGCCAAGACTGGACAAGCCAAGAGACCCAGTACTTC
CASSQDWTSQETQYF
>TRBV19|TRBJ2-2|NA|NA
TGTGCCAGTAGTGGGACGGGGCGCGGGGAGCTGTTTTTT
CASSGTGRGELFF
>TRBV7-8|TRBJ2-1|NA|few
TGTGCCAGCAGCTTTTCTACTCTTCATCCGCAGTTCTTC
CASSFSTLHPQFF
>TRBV9|TRBJ1-2|NA|many
TGTGCCAGCAGCATAAGCAACAGTGGAATTGGTAGCTATGGCTACACCTTC
CASSISNSGIGSYGYTF
>TRBV20-1|TRBJ1-4|TRBD1|NA
TGCAGTTCGCGCCATCATGGACAGGGAGGAGAAAAACTGTTTTTT
CSSRHHGQGGEKLFF
>TRBV19|TRBJ1-2|NA|once
TGTGCCGCTGACGTCAATTATGGCTACACCTTC
CAADVNYGYTF
>TRBV24-1|TRBJ2-1|NA|NA
TGTGCCACCAGTGCGCACAATGAGCAGTTCTTC
CATSAHNEQFF
>TRBV2|TRBJ2-6|TRBD1|many
TGTGCCAGCAGTGTGGGACAGACCTCTGGGGCCAACGTCCTGACTTTC
CASSVGQTSGANVLTF
>TRBV10-3|TRBJ2-1|NA|many
TGTGCCATCAGTCTACAGGGTAACAATGAGCAGTTCTTC
CAISLQGNNEQFF
>TRBV19|TRBJ1-3|NA|NA
TGTGCCAGTAGGTCGGGACGCACCCTTCTCGGAAACACCATATATTTT
CASRSGRTLLGNTIYF
>TRBV6-2/TRBV6-3|TRBJ2-1|TRBD2|few
TGTGCCAGCAGTTACGGGCGGGGGGTTAGCTCCTACAATGAGCAGTTCTTC
CASSYGRGVSSYNEQFF
>TRBV2|TRBJ2-1|TRBD1|many
TGTGCCAGCACCAGGGGGTCCTACAATGAGCAGTTCTTC
CASTRGSYNEQFF
>TRBV7-2|TRBJ2-3|TRBD2|NA
TGTGCCAGCAGCTTAACTAGCGACGATACGCAGTATTTT
CASSLTSDDTQYF
>TRBV2|TRBJ1-3|NA|many
TGTGCCAGCACTCTAAAACAGGGCTCTGGAAACACCATATATTTT
CASTLKQGSGNTIYF
>TRBV5-6|TRBJ2-7|TRBD2|NA
TGTGCCAGCAGCTCTGTAATACTAGCGGGGGGGGAACGCTACGAGCAGTACTTC
CASSSVILAGGERYEQYF
>TRBV7-3|TRBJ1-1|NA|NA
TGTGCCAGCACCCTGGGGCCGAACACTGAAGCTTTCTTT
CASTLGPNTEAFF
>TRBV7-2|TRBJ1-2|NA|NA
TGTGCCAGCAGCATGACGGACAGCCCCTATGGCTACACCTTC
CASSMTDSPYGYTF
>TRBV7-2|TRBJ2-5|NA|once
TGTGCCAGCAGTTCCCACCCTCAAGAGACCCAGTACTTC
CASSSHPQETQYF
>TRBV7-2|TRBJ2-7|TRBD1|many
TGTGCCAGCAGCTTGGGCCAGGGGGACCCCAACTTC
CASSLGQGDPNF
>TRBV7-6|TRBJ2-5|TRBD1|NA
TGTGCCAGCAGCTTAGGGACAGGGGAATGGGAGACCCAGTACTTC
CASSLGTGEWETQYF
>TRBV19|TRBJ2-3|NA|many
TGTGCCAGCAATAAAGCAGGTTTTGCAGATACGCAGTATTTT
CASNKAGFADTQYF
>TRBV2|TRBJ2-1|TRBD1|NA
TGTGCCAGCAGCTTAGATCAGGGGGCTCGGGAGTTCTTC
CASSLDQGAREFF
>TRBV4-2|TRBJ2-2|NA|NA
TGTGCCAGCAGCCAAGACCTCGCCGGGGGGCCCACCGGGGAGCTGTTTTTT
CASSQDLAGGPTGELFF
>TRBV5-1|TRBJ1-1|NA|many
TGCGCCAGCAGCCTGGATGCAAGGCCGAACACTGAAGCTTTCTTT
CASSLDARPNTEAFF
>TRBV25-1|TRBJ1-3|NA|NA
TGTGCCAGCAGTGAGTTTCGCCAGGGTGGAAACACCATATATTTT
CASSEFRQGGNTIYF
>TRBV12-3/TRBV12-4|TRBJ1-6|TRBD1|many
TGTGCCAGCAGGTCCGGGACAGGGGTTTCACCCCTCCACTTT
CASRSGTGVSPLHF
>TRBV7-9|TRBJ1-1|TRBD1|NA
TGTGCCAGCAGCCCCCAGGGGGGGGGTATGAATGAAGCTTTCTTT
CASSPQGGGMNEAFF
>TRBV19|TRBJ1-2|NA|many
TGTGCCAGTACCCGGGACGGCTATGGCTACACCTTC
CASTRDGYGYTF
>TRBV2|TRBJ1-5|TRBD1|NA
TGTGCCAGCAGAGGGACAGAGGGTCAGCCCCAGCATTTT
CASRGTEGQPQHF
>TRBV2|TRBJ2-7|NA|NA
TGTGCCAGCAGGGGGACGGATTCCTACGAGCAGTACTTC
CASRGTDSYEQYF
>TRBV12-5|TRBJ1-6|NA|many
TGTGCTAGTGGTTTGTCACGGAACAGGGATTCACCCCTCCACTTT
CASGLSRNRDSPLHF
>TRBV9|TRBJ1-2|NA|few
TGTGCCTCCCGGGGGACGGGGTATGGCTACACCTTC
CASRGTGYGYTF
>TRBV7-2|TRBJ1-5|NA|NA
TGTGCCGGCGGCTTAGGTAGCAATCAGCCCCAGCATTTT
CAGGLGSNQPQHF
>TRBV25-1|TRBJ1-2|TRBD1|NA
TGTGCCAGCAGTGTGACAGGGACCTTTGCTGGCTACACCTTC
CASSVTGTFAGYTF
>TRBV6-2/TRBV6-3|TRBJ1-5|NA|many
TGTGCCAGCAGGCCCGTAGGATCCAGGAATCAGCCCCAGCATTTT
CASRPVGSRNQPQHF
>TRBV18|TRBJ1-6|TRBD1|NA
TGTGCCAGCTCACCATCCGGGACAGGGGGTAATTCACCCCTCCACTTT
CASSPSGTGGNSPLHF
>TRBV27|TRBJ2-3|TRBD2|NA
TGTGCCAGCAGTTTAGCCGGACTAGCGGAACGCACAGATACGCAGTATTTT
CASSLAGLAERTDTQYF
>TRBV6-1|TRBJ2-2|TRBD2|few
TGTGCCAGCAGGAACGGGGGGGCCGGGGAGCTGTTTTTT
CASRNGGAGELFF
>TRBV20-1|TRBJ1-1|NA|many
TGCAGTGCTAGAAAGACAGTAGGCGCTGAAGCTTTCTTT
CSARKTVGAEAFF
>TRBV7-2|TRBJ2-5|NA|NA
TGTGCCAGCAGCTTTGGCTTGGTTGAGACCCAGTACTTC
CASSFGLVETQYF
>TRBV19|TRBJ1-2|TRBD1|NA
TGTGCCAGTAGCCCCCCCAGGACAGGGGGGATGAACTATGGCTACACCTTC
CASSPPRTGGMNYGYTF